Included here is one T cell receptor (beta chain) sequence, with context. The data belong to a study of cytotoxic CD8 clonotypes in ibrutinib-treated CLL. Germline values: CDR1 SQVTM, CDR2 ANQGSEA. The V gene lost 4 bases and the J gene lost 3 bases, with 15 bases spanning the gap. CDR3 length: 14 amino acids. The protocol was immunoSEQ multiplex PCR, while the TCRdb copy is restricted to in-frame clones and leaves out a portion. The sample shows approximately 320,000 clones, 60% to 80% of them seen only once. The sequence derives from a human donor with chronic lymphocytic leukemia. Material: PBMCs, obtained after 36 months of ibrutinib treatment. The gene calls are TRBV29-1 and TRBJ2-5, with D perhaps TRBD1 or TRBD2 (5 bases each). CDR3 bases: TGCAGCGTTGGGGGGACCTCCGAGGAAGAGACCCAGTACTTC. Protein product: CSVGGTSEEETQYF. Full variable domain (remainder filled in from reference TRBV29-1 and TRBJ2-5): SAVISQKPSRDICQRGTSLTIQCQVDSQVTMMFWYRQQPGQSLTLIATANQGSEATYESGFVIDKFPISRPNLTFSTLTVSNMSPEDSSIYLCSVGGTSEEETQYFGPGTRLLVL.